This T cell receptor (beta chain) was recorded in a study of human T cells and chemical hapten exposure. Study details: Patch tests delivered 0.01% DPC to the upper back and were evaluated at 6 days.

This CDR3 region has 14 residues. Germline CDR1 is LGHNT and CDR2 is FRNRAP. V dropped 7 bases and J dropped 1; count of bases not matched to a gene: 5. TCRdb itself ran the RACE reads through MiXCR, one entry per CDR3 protein. Found here are a few hundred thousand distinct CDR3 sequences, around 6% of them singletons; the top ten hold 5% to 6%. Worth noting for this clonotype: As yet, its antigen is unknown.

Time point meaning: patch test 2, 6 weeks after DPC sensitization. As to treatment: therapeutic diphenylcyclopropenone sensitization with weekly scalp DPC. Notes on the study in general: The number of TCRs above 1 in 1000 frequency did not change after DPC sensitization.

The chain couples TRBV12-5 to TRBJ1-1, with 8 positions matching TRBD1. The sequence was collected from a young woman with alopecia areata. Some clones in this sample may be carry-over from other donors' samples. The sequenced sample was whole blood, obtained in connection with sensitization to the hapten diphenylcyclopropenone (DPC). The chain's CDR3 is CASVLGTGNTEAFF. The CDR3 bases are TGTGCTAGTGTTTTAGGGACAGGGAACACTGAAGCTTTCTTT.